This T cell receptor beta chain was captured in a study of blood T cell repertoires in COVID-19. At the level of the study: Acute-phase and convalescent COVID-19 samples originated in the United States, Italy and Spain. Nucleic acid was either cDNA or gDNA, and it came from T cells, B-cell-depleted T cells, or PBMCs.

How the authors handled the data: Using reference gene primer amplification, nucleated cell counts were estimated. Repertoires were generated with immunoSEQ multiplex PCR, while TCRdb's copy carries only in-frame clones and drops some. V, J and clone size derive from that table, while D and trimming were established from the DNA sequence. The table includes about 280,000 clones, 85% detected once. Per the germline V gene, CDR1 is SGHTA and CDR2 is FQGNSA. V shed 1 base and J shed 1 base, with 11 bases lying between them. This CDR3 is built from 16 residues. The rearrangement links TRBV7-2 to TRBJ1-5; D remains unclear. This TCR was sampled from a human donor in a cohort sampled during active COVID-19. The sequenced sample was peripheral blood. The CDR3 DNA follows: TGTGCCAGCAGCTTAGGGGGAGGGAGGAGCAATCAGCCCCAGCATTTT. Translated, it gives CASSLGGGRSNQPQHF.